This T cell receptor beta chain came from a study of cytotoxic CD8 clonotypes in ibrutinib-treated CLL (dated by TCRdb to the early 2020s). For context, the study as a whole: The cohort included around 16 treatment-naive and roughly ten relapsed/refractory patients; under 18 were IGHV unmutated. Responses were partial in 24 patients and complete in 2; after median approximately 69 months follow-up, some 14 stayed in remission and approximately 12 progressed. Response samples were obtained after a median of 12 months of treatment, with a range of roughly 6 to 36 months. Of the 90 or so people in the trial, 25 to 30 had longitudinal samples available. On average, each sample had roughly 250,000 productive templates and roughly 95,000 productive rearrangements. Every remission and progressive disease sample was obtained while ibrutinib was still being received by the patients. Cryopreserved peripheral blood mononuclear cells were collected at three points: before therapy, at response, and at either sustained remission or disease progression. What the work shows at the level of the full study, not this receptor alone: An increase in clonality was observed at ibrutinib response, with clonality remaining stable during sustained remission and falling back toward baseline at progression. Baseline clonality was found to be higher than that of age-matched healthy donors and was strongly correlated with circulating CD8+ T-cell counts. Sampling times were not matched between sustained-remission and progressing patients, and lymph node repertoires were not studied. Public clonotypes were found to be uncommon and were observed to contract or remain stable during treatment; the increase in clonality was shown to reflect expansion of private clonotypes at ibrutinib response.

A MiSeq instrument was used for deep resolution sequencing, which targeted depths ranging from 1 in 1 million up to 1 in 200,000 T cells, with coverage averaging 10x for each clonotype. TCR beta libraries were generated with the immunoSEQ hsTCRB Kit. The study's own analysis went as follows. ImmunoSEQ Data Assistant and ImmunoSEQ Analyzer were used for data analysis, and V, D and J genes were assigned according to IMGT definitions. Clonality, which ranges from 0 to 1, was calculated as one minus the normalized Shannon entropy of productive rearrangement frequencies. Public clonotype analysis was restricted to overrepresented clonotypes comprising at least 0.05% of each patient's repertoire. Repertoires from some 13 age-matched healthy donors in immuneACCESS were used as clonality controls. Entries here come from immuneACCESS through TCRdb and include only in-frame sequences with V and J called. Some clones fail to appear in such tables; in the studies checked, an unresolved V gene covers under half of the shortfall, and the cause of the remainder is unknown. V and J calls and clone size are as listed in that table; D and trimming were resolved from the DNA. The sample table shows over 110,000 clones, and roughly 90% are seen once. More than 10% of the sample comes from the top ten.

With regard to this clone: Its cognate antigen has yet to be identified. Base qualities are not provided; no much larger clone lies one nucleotide away.

V loses 2 bases, J loses 3 bases, and the germline ends lie 17 bases apart. Including cysteine and phenylalanine, the CDR3 has 16 amino acids. Only the CDR3 part of the read is kept: 48 bases, read in frame from the first base. CDR1 is given as SGHKS and CDR2 as YYEKEE, both from the germline V gene (reference sequence). This specimen's time point label, interpreted: approximately twelve months on ibrutinib. For TCR beta library preparation, approximately 2 micrograms of genomic DNA was extracted from cryopreserved PBMCs. Longitudinal blood samples from CLL patients on ibrutinib monotherapy underwent high-throughput TCR beta sequencing. Patients were enrolled in a phase 2 open-label single-center ibrutinib monotherapy trial.

The rearranged segments are TRBV5-5 and TRBJ1-1, with a weak D call of TRBD1 (6 bases match). The sample in question was PBMCs, obtained after 12 months of ibrutinib treatment. The TCR sequence derives from a human donor with chronic lymphocytic leukemia. The CDR3 sequence is CASSFPQGKADTEAFF. The DNA sequence is as follows: TGTGCCAGCAGCTTTCCTCAGGGGAAGGCAGACACTGAAGCTTTCTTT.